The clone carrying this T cell receptor (beta chain) was found many times. What it binds is unknown. Methods described previously were used for bulk TCR libraries, and listed TCR primers were applied. TCRdb passed the PCR reads through MiXCR, listing each CDR3 protein once. There are about 640,000 distinct CDR3 sequences in the sample; 15% to 20% occur only once, and 0.7% to 1% lies in the top ten. Naive CD8 T cells were FACS-sorted by CD8+CD4-CCR7+CD45RA+ markers. The sample is drawn from a study of molecular identifiers for immune sequencing clone quantification. V was shortened by 2 bases and J by 11 bases, with 13 bases between the two germline ends. The CDR3 extends over 13 amino acids. Germline values: CDR1 MNHEY, CDR2 SVGEGT. General study points: Clones above 20 RNA copies contained over 99% of effector molecules and under 1% of naive molecules.

Sample: naive CD8+ T cells from blood, with Jurkat cell RNA spiked in. Subset in this sample: FACS-sorted CD8+CD4-CCR7+CD45RA+ naive T cells. J is TRBJ2-1 and V is TRBV6-2 or TRBV6-3; TRBD2 might be the D (5 bases). This clonotype was sampled from a human donor in good health. Some libraries in this study had Jurkat cell RNA spiked in. The CDR3 DNA reads TGTGCCAGCAGTTACAATTTTCGGGGTAAGCAGTTCTTC. This encodes CASSYNFRGKQFF.